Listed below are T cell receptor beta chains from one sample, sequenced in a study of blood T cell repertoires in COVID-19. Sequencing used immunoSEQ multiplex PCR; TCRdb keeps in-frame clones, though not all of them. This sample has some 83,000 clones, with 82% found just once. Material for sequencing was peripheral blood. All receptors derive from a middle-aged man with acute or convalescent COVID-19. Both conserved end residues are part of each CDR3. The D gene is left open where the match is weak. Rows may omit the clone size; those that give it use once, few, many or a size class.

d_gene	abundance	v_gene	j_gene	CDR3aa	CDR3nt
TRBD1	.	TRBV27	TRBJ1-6	CASSGDRYNSPLHF	TGTGCCAGCAGTGGGGACAGATATAATTCACCCCTCCACTTT
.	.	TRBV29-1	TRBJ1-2	CSVVKTASRYGYTF	TGCAGCGTGGTCAAGACAGCGAGCCGCTATGGCTACACCTTC
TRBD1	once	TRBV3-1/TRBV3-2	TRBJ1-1	CASSQVQGGTEAFF	TGTGCCAGCAGCCAAGTTCAGGGGGGCACTGAAGCTTTCTTT
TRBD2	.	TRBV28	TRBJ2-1	CASSSPLAGGSYNEQFF	TGTGCCAGCAGTTCCCCACTAGCGGGAGGATCTTACAATGAGCAGTTCTTC
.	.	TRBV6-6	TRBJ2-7	CASRPRAGLYEQYF	TGTGCCAGCAGACCCCGAGCAGGCCTGTACGAGCAGTACTTC
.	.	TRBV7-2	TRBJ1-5	CASSPAGAYQPQHF	TGTGCCAGCAGCCCTGCAGGGGCGTATCAGCCCCAGCATTTT
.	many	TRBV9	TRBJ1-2	CASSVDRNYGYTF	TGTGCCAGCAGCGTAGACAGAAACTATGGCTACACCTTC
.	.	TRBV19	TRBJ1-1	CASSIGERNTEAFF	TGTGCCAGTAGTATTGGGGAGCGGAACACTGAAGCTTTCTTT
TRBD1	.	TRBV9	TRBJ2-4	CASSVNPGTGGATKNIQYF	TGTGCCAGCAGCGTCAACCCCGGGACAGGGGGGGCTACCAAAAACATTCAGTACTTC
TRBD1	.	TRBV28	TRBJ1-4	CASRGGDSWEKLFF	TGTGCCAGCAGGGGTGGGGACAGCTGGGAAAAACTGTTTTTT
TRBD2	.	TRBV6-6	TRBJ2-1	CASNVFPGREAHEQFF	TGTGCCAGCAACGTTTTCCCGGGGCGGGAGGCCCATGAGCAGTTCTTC
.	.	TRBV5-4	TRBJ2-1	CASSFGQTYNEQFF	TGTGCCAGCAGCTTCGGACAAACCTACAATGAGCAGTTCTTC
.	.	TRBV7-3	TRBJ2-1	CASSLVGPSNEQFF	TGTGCCAGCAGCCTAGTAGGCCCCTCCAATGAGCAGTTCTTC
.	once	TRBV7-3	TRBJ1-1	CASSQDRNTEAFF	TGTGCCAGCAGCCAGGACAGGAACACTGAAGCTTTCTTT
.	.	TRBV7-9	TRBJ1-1	CASSFSGYGNTEAFF	TGTGCCAGCAGCTTTTCGGGATATGGGAACACTGAAGCTTTCTTT
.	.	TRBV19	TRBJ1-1	CASSRDRDTEAFF	TGTGCCAGTAGTAGAGACCGGGACACTGAAGCTTTCTTT
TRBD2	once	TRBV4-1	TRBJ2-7	CASSQAYGGDFYEQYF	TGCGCCAGCAGCCAAGCCTACGGGGGGGACTTCTACGAGCAGTACTTC
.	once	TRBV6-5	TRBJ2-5	CASSLSGQETQYF	TGTGCCAGCAGCCTGAGCGGACAAGAGACCCAGTACTTC
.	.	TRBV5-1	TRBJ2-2	CASSFGGMRNTGELFF	TGCGCCAGCAGTTTCGGGGGAATGCGGAACACCGGGGAGCTGTTTTTT
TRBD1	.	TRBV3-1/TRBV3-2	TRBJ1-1	CASSLSGTASEAFF	TGTGCCAGCAGCCTCAGTGGGACAGCTAGTGAAGCTTTCTTT
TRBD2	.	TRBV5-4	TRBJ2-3	CASSNPTSGRTDTQYF	TGTGCCAGCAGCAACCCGACTAGCGGGAGAACAGATACGCAGTATTTT
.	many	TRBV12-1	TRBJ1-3	CASRGQGSGNTIYF	TGTGCCAGCAGGGGACAGGGCTCTGGAAACACCATATATTTT
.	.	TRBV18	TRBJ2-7	CASSPPGLTVYEQYF	TGTGCCAGCTCACCACCCGGACTGACGGTCTACGAGCAGTACTTC
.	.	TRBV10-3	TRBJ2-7	CAISDQDSYEQYF	TGTGCCATCAGTGATCAAGACAGCTACGAGCAGTACTTC
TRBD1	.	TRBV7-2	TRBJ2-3	CASSQDRIQLDTQYF	TGTGCCAGCAGTCAGGACAGGATACAATTAGATACGCAGTATTTT
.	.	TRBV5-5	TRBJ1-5	CASSRTEAWRSSNQPQHF	TGTGCCAGCAGCCGGACGGAGGCCTGGCGATCGAGCAATCAGCCCCAGCATTTT
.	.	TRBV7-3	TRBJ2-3	CASSSEGGSGTDTQYF	TGTGCCAGCAGCTCCGAGGGGGGGAGCGGCACAGATACGCAGTATTTT
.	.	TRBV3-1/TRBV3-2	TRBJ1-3	CASSQDYSPWARRNTIYF	TGTGCCAGCAGCCAAGATTACTCACCATGGGCCCGTAGAAACACCATATATTTT
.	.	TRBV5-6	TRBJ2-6	CASSLEGGRSGANVLTF	TGTGCCAGCAGCTTGGAGGGGGGGCGGTCTGGGGCCAACGTCCTGACTTTC
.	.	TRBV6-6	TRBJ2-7	CAATGQTYEQYF	TGTGCCGCCACAGGGCAGACCTACGAGCAGTACTTC
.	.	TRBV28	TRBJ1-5	CASSLMAEPQHF	TGTGCCAGCAGTTTGATGGCGGAGCCCCAGCATTTT
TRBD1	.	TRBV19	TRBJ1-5	CASSGTGNNQPQHF	TGTGCCAGTAGCGGGACAGGGAACAATCAGCCCCAGCATTTT
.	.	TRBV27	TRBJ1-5	CASSLQEFGPQHF	TGTGCCAGCAGTTTACAGGAATTCGGGCCCCAGCATTTT
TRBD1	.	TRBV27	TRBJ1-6	CASRPGGDRGRLRNSPLHF	TGTGCCAGCAGGCCAGGAGGGGACAGGGGGCGCTTGAGGAATTCACCCCTCCACTTT
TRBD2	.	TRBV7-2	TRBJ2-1	CASSPSAIAGRGVEQFF	TGTGCCAGCAGCCCCTCGGCGATAGCGGGGAGGGGCGTTGAGCAGTTCTTC